The 15 T cell receptor beta chains below all came from one sample that was sequenced in a study of T cells in localized non-small cell lung cancer. Clones were sequenced by immunoSEQ multiplex PCR, and TCRdb holds only the in-frame ones, with some missing. The sample has around 15,000 clones; about 88% are singletons. The specimen was peripheral blood, collected before any cancer treatment. The receptors were gathered from a female donor over 55 with stage III squamous cell lung carcinoma.

This clone was counted once. CDR3: CASSEEGPAGNGNTIYF. CDR3 DNA: TGTGCCAGCAGTGAGGAGGGACCCGCCGGAAATGGAAACACCATATATTTT. The J gene is TRBJ1-3, the V gene TRBV2; a possible D gene is TRBD1 (5 bases). The CDR3 is 17 amino acids. Germline CDR1 reads SNHLY; CDR2 reads FYNNEI. V lost 3 bases and J lost 3, with 18 bases in between.

This chain links TRBV28 with TRBJ2-7; D gene uncertain. The germline V gene has CDR1 MDHEN and CDR2 SYDVKM. The CDR3 is 12 residues long. V was trimmed by 5 bases and J by 4 bases, leaving 9 bases between them. Here the CDR3 DNA reads TGTGCCAGCAGTATACAAGTTTACGAGCAGTACTTC. This encodes CASSIQVYEQYF.

The J gene is TRBJ2-2, the V gene TRBV19; 7 nucleotides match TRBD2. This CDR3 is built from 14 residues. Unmatched junction bases numbered 5, after V lost 5 bases and J lost 5 bases. CDR1 and CDR2 (germline): LNHDA, SQIVND (reference sequence). The CDR3 region is CASSPYGGTGELFF. The CDR3 DNA sequence: TGTGCCAGTAGTCCATACGGGGGGACCGGGGAGCTGTTTTTT.

V is TRBV10-3 and J is TRBJ1-2, with TRBD1 as a possible D gene (6 bases). CDR3 length equals 18 residues. Germline CDR1 reads ENHRY; CDR2 reads SYGVKD. V was clipped by 0 bases and J by 3 bases, with 20 bases between them. Written as DNA, the CDR3 is TGTGCCATCAGTGAGTCCTCGTTGCGGGGGGCTGGGGACTATGGCTACACCTTC. Translated, it gives CAISESSLRGAGDYGYTF.

V gene TRBV27 combines with J gene TRBJ1-6; D not certain. CDR3 length: 15 amino acids. CDR1 MNHEY and CDR2 SMNVEV come from the germline V gene (reference sequence). Trimming took off 4 bases at V and 1 base at J, with 8 bases between the two ends. CDR3 amino acids: CASSSGMSYNSPLHF. The CDR3 DNA reads as TGTGCCAGCAGTTCGGGGATGTCCTATAATTCACCCCTCCACTTT.

The chain has TRBV7-6 and TRBJ1-6, with D maybe TRBD1 (5 bases). Germline CDR1 SGHVS, CDR2 FNYEAQ. The CDR3 is made up of 14 amino acids. The V gene lost 2 bases and the J gene lost 6 bases, with 8 bases spanning the gap. CDR3 nucleotide sequence: TGTGCCAGCAGCTTATCGAGGGGTAATTCACCCCTCCACTTT. Translated: CASSLSRGNSPLHF.

This clone was detected once. V usage is TRBV28 and J usage is TRBJ2-3, with 12 positions matching TRBD1. This CDR3 has 16 amino acids. Germline trimming cut 3 bases from V and 5 bases from J; bases unmatched to any gene: 6. The germline V gene has CDR1 MDHEN and CDR2 SYDVKM. CDR3 region: CASSFRDRGLKDTQYF. CDR3 DNA sequence: TGTGCCAGCAGTTTTAGGGACAGGGGGCTTAAAGATACGCAGTATTTT.

The chain uses TRBV9 and TRBJ1-3; no clear D gene. Germline V lookup: CDR1 SGDLS, CDR2 YYNGEE. The CDR3 totals 14 residues. The V and J ends lost 4 bases and 0 bases respectively, with 8 bases between them. The CDR3, as DNA: TGTGCCAGCAGCCTACAAGACTCTGGAAACACCATATATTTT. Protein sequence: CASSLQDSGNTIYF.

V usage is TRBV27 and J usage is TRBJ1-4; a possible D gene is TRBD1 (5 bases). CDR1 MNHEY and CDR2 SMNVEV come from the germline V gene (reference sequence). The CDR3 has 13 amino acids. V lost 5 bases and J 10 bases, leaving 14 bases between the germline ends. DNA for the CDR3: TGTGCCAGCAGTGGGGGGGGTCTCGGAAAACTGTTTTTT. The encoded protein is CASSGGGLGKLFF.

The chain links TRBV5-1 to TRBJ2-7, with D hard to call. There are 14 residues in the CDR3. V lost 0 bases, J lost 2 bases, and 9 bases lay in between. Germline CDR1 and CDR2: SGHRS and YFSETQ. The CDR3 protein is CASSLAGRTYEQYF. The CDR3 coding sequence is TGCGCCAGCAGCTTGGCCGGCAGAACCTACGAGCAGTACTTC.

CDR3 sequence (DNA): TGTGCCAGCAGCGTTATGGCCACGGCTAAATCGGGCCAAGAGACCCAGTACTTC. Protein: CASSVMATAKSGQETQYF. The chain carries TRBV7-2 and TRBJ2-5; D remains ambiguous. Germline V gene sequence: CDR1 SGHTA, CDR2 FQGNSA. The CDR3 totals 18 residues. Trimming left V 5 bases short and J 1 base short, with 23 bases between.

The chain links TRBV27 to TRBJ2-4; 8 bases agree with TRBD1. The CDR3 is 15 residues long. The J segment lost 1 base and the V segment lost 6 bases, leaving 5 bases of the junction unmatched. Germline V gives CDR1 MNHEY, CDR2 SMNVEV (reference sequence). For the CDR3, the DNA is TGTGCCAGCAGGGACAGGGTGTTGGCCAAAAACATTCAGTACTTC. Translated: CASRDRVLAKNIQYF.

The chain couples TRBV5-4 to TRBJ2-5, with TRBD2 matching over 14 bases. V gave up 4 bases and J gave up 2 bases; unmatched junction bases: 4. In germline, CDR1 is SGHNT, CDR2 YYREEE (reference sequence). This CDR3 has 16 amino acids. This CDR3 reads CASSPTSGRGQETQYF. The CDR3 coding sequence is TGTGCCAGCAGCCCGACTAGCGGGAGGGGACAAGAGACCCAGTACTTC.

The V gene is TRBV6-1, the J gene TRBJ2-7, with 8 nucleotides matching TRBD1. This CDR3 is built from 15 residues. V lost 4 bases to trimming and J lost 3 bases; unmatched junction nucleotides: 8. Germline V gene sequence: CDR1 MNHNS, CDR2 SASEGT. CDR3 amino acids: CASSVWQGALYEQYF. CDR3 nucleotides: TGTGCCAGCAGTGTTTGGCAGGGGGCACTCTACGAGCAGTACTTC.

The V call is TRBV6-1, the J call TRBJ1-2; 7 bases match TRBD1. The V segment lost 0 bases and the J segment 3 bases; nucleotides outside the gene matches: 4. Germline values: CDR1 MNHNS, CDR2 SASEGT. The CDR3 is 15 residues long. CDR3 residues: CASSEAVTGYYGYTF. The CDR3 region has the DNA TGTGCCAGCAGTGAAGCTGTGACAGGGTACTATGGCTACACCTTC.